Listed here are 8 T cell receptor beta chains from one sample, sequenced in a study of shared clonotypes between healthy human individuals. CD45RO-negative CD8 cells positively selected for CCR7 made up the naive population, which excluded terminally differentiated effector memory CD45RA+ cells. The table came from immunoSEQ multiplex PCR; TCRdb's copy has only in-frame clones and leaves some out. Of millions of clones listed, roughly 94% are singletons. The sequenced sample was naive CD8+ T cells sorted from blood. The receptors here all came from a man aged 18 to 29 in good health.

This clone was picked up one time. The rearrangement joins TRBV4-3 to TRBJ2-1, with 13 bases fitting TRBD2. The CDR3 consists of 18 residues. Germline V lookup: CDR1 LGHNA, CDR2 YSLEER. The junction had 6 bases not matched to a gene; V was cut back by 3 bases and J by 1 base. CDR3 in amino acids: CASSHGLAGAESYNEQFF. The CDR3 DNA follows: TGCGCCAGCAGCCATGGACTAGCGGGAGCGGAGTCCTACAATGAGCAGTTCTTC.

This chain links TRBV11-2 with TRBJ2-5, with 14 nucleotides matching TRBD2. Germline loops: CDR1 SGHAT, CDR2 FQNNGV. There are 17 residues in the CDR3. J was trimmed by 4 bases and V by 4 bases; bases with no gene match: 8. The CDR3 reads CASSWTSGGRSGETQYF. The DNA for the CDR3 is TGTGCCAGCAGCTGGACTAGCGGGGGGAGGTCGGGAGAGACCCAGTACTTC.

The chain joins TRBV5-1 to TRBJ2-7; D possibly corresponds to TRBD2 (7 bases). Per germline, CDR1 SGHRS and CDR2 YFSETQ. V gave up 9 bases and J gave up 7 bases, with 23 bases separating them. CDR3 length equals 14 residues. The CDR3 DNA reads TGCGCCACCACGCTAGGGGGAGGGCTGGAAGAGCAGTACTTC. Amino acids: CATTLGGGLEEQYF.

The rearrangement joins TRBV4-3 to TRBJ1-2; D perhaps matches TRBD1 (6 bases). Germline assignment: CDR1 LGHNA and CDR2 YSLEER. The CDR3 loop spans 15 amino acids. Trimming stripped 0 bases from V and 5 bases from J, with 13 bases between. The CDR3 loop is CASSQDSTGRYGYTF. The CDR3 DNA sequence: TGCGCCAGCAGCCAAGACTCTACAGGGCGGTATGGCTACACCTTC.

The CDR3 here is CASSLSEGSNQPQHF. DNA of the CDR3: TGTGCCAGCAGTTTATCGGAAGGAAGCAATCAGCCCCAGCATTTT. The rearrangement uses TRBV27 and TRBJ1-5; D is undetermined. V was cut by 0 bases and J by 1 base, with 7 bases left in between. CDR3 length: 15 residues. CDR1 and CDR2 (germline): MNHEY, SMNVEV (reference sequence).

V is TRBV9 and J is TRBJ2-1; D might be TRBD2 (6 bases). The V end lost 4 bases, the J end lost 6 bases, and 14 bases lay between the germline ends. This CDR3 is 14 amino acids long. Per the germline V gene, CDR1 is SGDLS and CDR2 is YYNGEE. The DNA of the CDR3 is TGTGCCAGCAGCACAGATAGCGGAAGCAATGAGCAGTTCTTC. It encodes CASSTDSGSNEQFF.

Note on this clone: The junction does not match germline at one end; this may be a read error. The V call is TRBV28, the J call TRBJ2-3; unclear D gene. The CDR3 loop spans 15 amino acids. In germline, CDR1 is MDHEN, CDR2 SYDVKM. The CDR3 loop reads CVSSTSRFSTDTQYF. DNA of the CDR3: TGTGTCAGCAGCACCTCACGGTTTTCCACAGATACGCAGTATTTT.

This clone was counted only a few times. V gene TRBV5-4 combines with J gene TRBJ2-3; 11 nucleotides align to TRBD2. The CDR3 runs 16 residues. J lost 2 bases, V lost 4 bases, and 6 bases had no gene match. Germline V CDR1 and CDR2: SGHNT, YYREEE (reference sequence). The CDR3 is CASSKLAGVATDTQYF. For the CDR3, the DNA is TGTGCCAGCAGCAAACTAGCGGGAGTTGCCACAGATACGCAGTATTTT. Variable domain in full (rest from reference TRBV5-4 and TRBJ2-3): ETGVTQSPTHLIKTRGQQVTLRCSSQSGHNTVSWYQQALGQGPQFIFQYYREEENGRGNFPPRFSGLQFPNYSSELNVNALELDDSALYLCASSKLAGVATDTQYFGPGTRLTVL.